The 17 T cell receptor beta chains in this list originate from one sample, sequenced in a study of control samples from healthy donors and cancer patients. Clones were read by immunoSEQ multiplex PCR, and TCRdb kept only the in-frame ones, dropping some. The table has almost 90,000 clones, approximately 87% seen once. The sequencing sample was made of blood. The receptors stem from a woman aged 40 to 50 in good health.

The V and J genes are TRBV12-3 or TRBV12-4 and TRBJ2-7, with D perhaps TRBD1 or TRBD2 (5 bases each). V lost 4 bases and J 0 bases, leaving 7 bases between the germline ends. This CDR3 has 13 amino acids. The CDR3 sequence: CASSWGNSYEQYF. The CDR3 region has the DNA TGTGCCAGCAGTTGGGGGAACTCCTACGAGCAGTACTTC.

V usage is TRBV6-5 and J usage is TRBJ2-3; 11 bases agree with TRBD1. This CDR3 region has 15 residues. CDR1 MNHEY and CDR2 SVGAGI come from the germline V gene. V dropped 6 bases and J dropped 3; count of bases not matched to a gene: 5. CDR3 in amino acids: CASSGQGARTDTQYF. CDR3 sequence (DNA): TGTGCCAGCAGCGGACAGGGGGCGCGTACAGATACGCAGTATTTT.

V usage is TRBV10-2 and J usage is TRBJ1-1; D not certain. Trimming stripped 5 bases from V and 3 bases from J, with 13 bases between. The CDR3 covers 14 residues. Germline V lookup: CDR1 WSHSY, CDR2 SAAADI. CDR3 sequence reads: CASSQGRLDTEAFF. For the CDR3, the DNA is TGCGCCAGCAGTCAAGGCCGGTTGGACACTGAAGCTTTCTTT.

V and J are TRBV5-4 and TRBJ2-2; TRBD1 agrees at 7 bases. The CDR3 extends over 17 amino acids. Germline-derived CDR1 and CDR2 are SGHNT and YYREEE (reference sequence). Trimming at V came to 4 bases and at J to 4 bases, leaving 13 bases not matched to a gene. The CDR3 nucleotides read TGTGCCAGCAGCCCCTCTTCCGACAGGGTGAGCACCGGGGAGCTGTTTTTT. This translates into CASSPSSDRVSTGELFF.

V is TRBV6-5 and J is TRBJ1-1; D perhaps matches TRBD1 (5 bases). Germline CDR1 and CDR2: MNHEY and SVGAGI. Trimming took off 5 bases at V and 8 bases at J, with 18 bases between the two ends. The CDR3 loop spans 14 amino acids. CDR3 protein: CASSPPSGGTEAFF. The CDR3 DNA reads as TGTGCCAGCAGTCCTCCCAGCGGGGGGACCGAAGCTTTCTTT.

The chain uses TRBV29-1 and TRBJ1-1; D gene uncertain. Trimming cost V 5 bases and J 4 bases, with 11 bases left between them. Germline V gene sequence: CDR1 SQVTM, CDR2 ANQGSEA. This CDR3 has 12 amino acids. The CDR3 DNA follows: TGCAGCGTTCTGGAGGGAGGCACTGAAGCTTTCTTT. Its protein is CSVLEGGTEAFF.

V usage is TRBV5-8 and J usage is TRBJ1-6; TRBD1 is a possible D gene (6 bases). V gave up 2 bases and J gave up 8 bases, with 8 bases separating them. Germline lookup yields CDR1 SGHTS and CDR2 YDEGEE. The CDR3 has 13 residues. The CDR3 sequence: CASSLGGDSPLHF. CDR3 bases: TGTGCCAGCAGCTTAGGGGGGGATTCACCCCTCCACTTT.

This clone occurred a few times. The rearrangement joins TRBV19 to TRBJ2-7; no firm D call. Trimming stripped 6 bases from V and 3 bases from J, with 12 bases between. The CDR3 runs 13 residues. CDR1 LNHDA and CDR2 SQIVND come from the germline V gene (reference sequence). The CDR3 region has the DNA TGTGCCAGTAGCCGGCCGCCTCTCTACGAGCAGTACTTC. This encodes CASSRPPLYEQYF.

A few counts support this clone. CDR3 region: CAIGGVEQYF. Written as DNA, the CDR3 is TGTGCCATCGGAGGCGTCGAGCAGTACTTC. The gene calls are TRBV10-3 and TRBJ2-7, with D possibly TRBD2 on 5 matching bases. The CDR3 is 10 amino acids. The germline gives CDR1 ENHRY, CDR2 SYGVKD. V was shortened by 8 bases and J by 6 bases, with 8 bases between the two germline ends.

The chain combines TRBV12-3 or TRBV12-4 with TRBJ2-2; TRBD1 or TRBD2 may be the D gene (5 bases each). The V end lost 6 bases, the J end lost 7 bases, and 9 bases lay between the germline ends. This CDR3 spans 12 amino acids. The CDR3 spells CASRRDLGELFF. The DNA for the CDR3 is TGTGCCAGCAGAAGGGACCTCGGGGAGCTGTTTTTT.

V and J are TRBV5-1 and TRBJ1-2, with TRBD1 identical over 7 bases. The CDR3 spans 15 residues. Unmatched junction bases numbered 6, after V lost 0 bases and J lost 4 bases. Germline CDR1 SGHRS, CDR2 YFSETQ. The CDR3 DNA is TGCGCCAGCAGCTTGGACCAGGGGGTGGGCTATGGCTACACCTTC. Its translation is CASSLDQGVGYGYTF.

V is TRBV7-9 and J is TRBJ1-1; 11 nucleotides match TRBD1. The CDR3 loop spans 14 amino acids. The ends lost 1 base at V and 13 bases at J; junction bases unmatched: 8. Germline V gene data show CDR1 as SEHNR and CDR2 as FQNEAQ (reference sequence). The CDR3 nucleotides are TGTGCCAGCAGCTTAGGGACAGGGGGCCGGTTAGGTTTCTTT. Translated, it gives CASSLGTGGRLGFF.

This rearrangement joins TRBV19 to TRBJ2-1, with TRBD2 identical over 8 bases. V shed 3 bases, J shed 4 bases, and the junction held 5 bases outside the gene matches. CDR1 LNHDA and CDR2 SQIVND come from the germline V gene (reference sequence). CDR3 length: 15 residues. Here the CDR3 reads CASSIAGGDYNEQFF. The DNA of the CDR3 is TGTGCCAGTAGTATCGCCGGGGGGGATTACAATGAGCAGTTCTTC.

J is TRBJ1-6 and V is TRBV4-2; TRBD1 matches 7 bases. Looked up from germline, CDR1 is LGHNA and CDR2 is YNFKEQ. The CDR3 runs 16 residues. Germline trimming cut 2 bases from V and 7 bases from J; bases unmatched to any gene: 8. The CDR3 here is CASSQIQGQINSPLHF. CDR3 nucleotides: TGTGCCAGCAGCCAAATCCAGGGACAGATCAATTCACCCCTCCACTTT.

As to this clone: Other DNA sequences in this sample translate to the same CDR3. The chain is built from TRBV15 and TRBJ1-2; D remains ambiguous. Germline loops: CDR1 LNHNV, CDR2 YYDKDF (reference sequence). The CDR3 is made up of 12 amino acids. V lost 0 bases to trimming and J lost 8 bases, with 7 bases between them. CDR3 loop: CATSREGYGYTF. The CDR3 DNA is TGTGCCACCAGCAGAGAAGGGTACGGCTACACCTTC.

The gene calls are TRBV20-1 and TRBJ1-1; D perhaps matches TRBD1 (5 bases). In germline, CDR1 is DFQATT, CDR2 SNEGSKA (reference sequence). Trimming removed 3 bases at V and 0 bases at J, with 14 bases between. This CDR3 is built from 15 residues. CDR3 sequence: CSASLQGLMNTEAFF. Written as DNA, the CDR3 is TGCAGTGCTAGTCTCCAGGGCTTGATGAACACTGAAGCTTTCTTT.

This sequence joins TRBV11-3 and TRBJ1-1; 7 positions match TRBD1. This CDR3 spans 14 amino acids. V was pared by 4 bases and J by 0 bases, with 2 bases of the junction left unmatched. CDR1 SGHNT and CDR2 YENEEA come from the germline V gene. Written as DNA, the CDR3 is TGTGCCAGCAGCTCGGACAGGATGAACACTGAAGCTTTCTTT. This sequence encodes CASSSDRMNTEAFF.